The clone carrying this T cell receptor beta chain was found a few times. What it binds is unknown. The sample comes from a study of T-cell reconstitution after alpha-beta-depleted transplantation in children. Overall study results and limits: Surviving recipient T cells and thymic progenitors accounted for the high day-60 TCRbeta diversity observed in some patients. At around two months after transplant, the alpha-beta T cells were reportedly derived from several hundred expanded clones that came from non-depleted graft cells.

There are 12 residues in the CDR3. CDR1 is SGHRS and CDR2 is YFSETQ in the germline V gene. V lost 5 bases and J lost 3, with 9 bases in between. It was with unique molecular identifiers that the TCRbeta library was prepared. A single record per CDR3 protein comes from TCRdb applying MiXCR to the PCR reads. This table has more than 100,000 distinct CDR3 sequences, under 25% appearing once. The V and J genes are TRBV5-1 and TRBJ2-7, with D hard to call. The sequencing here drew on PBMCs, mostly from graft donor cells, taken 180 days after TCRalphabeta/CD19-depleted stem cell transplant. This clonotype was sampled from a male patient between 2 and 10 years old who had a stem cell transplant for chronic granulomatous disease, so the T cells may come from the graft donor. CDR3 DNA: TGCGCCAGCAGTGACCTTGACTACGAGCAGTACTTC. Amino acid sequence: CASSDLDYEQYF.